Sequencing of this TCR beta chain was carried out in a study of blood T cell repertoires in COVID-19. Study-wide context: The cDNA or gDNA used as material had been derived from T cells, B-cell-depleted T cells, or PBMCs.

Here immunoSEQ multiplex PCR was the method, and the copy in TCRdb shows in-frame clones only, minus some. Of 150,000 to 200,000 clones in the sample, approximately 90% were seen once. Between the trimmed V and J ends, which lost 6 bases and 4 bases, there was a span of 12 bases. Germline assignment: CDR1 SNHLY and CDR2 FYNNEI. The CDR3 has 13 residues. The source is a man between 60 and 75 years old with active or convalescent COVID-19. The chain carries TRBV2 and TRBJ1-1; tentatively, D is TRBD1 (5 bases). Sequencing was done on a sample of peripheral blood. For the CDR3, the DNA is TGTGCCAGCAGAACAGGCAAAAGCACTGAAGCTTTCTTT. Amino acid sequence: CASRTGKSTEAFF.